This T cell receptor beta chain was profiled in a study of OX40 agonist ivuxolimab in advanced cancers. Study overall: Partial responses occurred in Three dose-escalation patients, one with hepatocellular carcinoma and two with cutaneous melanoma.

A few counts support this clone. The antigen is not known. The germline V gene has CDR1 MNHEY and CDR2 SMNVEV (reference sequence). V was shortened by 8 bases and J by 0 bases, with 5 bases between the two germline ends. This CDR3 is 12 amino acids long. General observations from the study: Clonal expansion among partial responders at 0.1-3.0 mg/kg ranked near the lowest.

Profiled with immunoSEQ multiplex PCR; TCRdb holds only in-frame clones, not every one. The sample shows about 75,000 clones, about 92% of them seen only once. The sequencing used CD4+ or CD8+ T cells sorted from blood, collected in a trial of the OX40 agonist ivuxolimab. The V gene is TRBV27, the J gene TRBJ1-3; D remains ambiguous. The receptor was derived from an adult with an advanced solid tumor such as melanoma, head and neck, liver or kidney cancer. The CDR3 DNA reads as TGTGCCAGCGGTTACTCTGGAAACACCATATATTTT. It yields the protein CASGYSGNTIYF.